The 30 T cell receptor beta chains listed next were all sequenced from one sample in a study of CD8 T cells in ankylosing spondylitis. From the 5' RACE reads, TCRdb called clonotypes with MiXCR, one entry per CDR3 protein. The data contain 270,000 or so distinct CDR3 sequences, 15% to 20% of them singletons. The source material was blood, either unsorted or a sorted T cell fraction (not recorded which). These receptors came from a male donor with ankylosing spondylitis or in good health (not recorded which).

This clonotype was counted between two and nine times. The rearrangement links TRBV6-1 to TRBJ2-5; 9 bases are a match to TRBD2. Germline CDR1 reads MNHNS; CDR2 reads SASEGT. The CDR3 runs to 16 residues. V shed 4 bases, J shed 5 bases, and the junction held 11 bases outside the gene matches. The CDR3 sequence: CASSVDSGSNLETQYF. DNA for the CDR3: TGTGCCAGCAGTGTAGATAGCGGGAGTAACCTTGAGACCCAGTACTTC.

This clonotype was counted only a few times. The rearrangement uses TRBV4-1 and TRBJ1-5; TRBD1 aligns across 7 bases. After removal of 4 bases from V and 2 bases from J, the junction contained 5 bases not matched to a gene. CDR3 length equals 15 residues. Germline V gene sequence: CDR1 MGHRA, CDR2 YSYEKL. CDR3 nucleotide sequence: TGCGCCAGCAGCCCCGGGACAGTTGGCAATCAGCCCCAGCATTTT. Its translation: CASSPGTVGNQPQHF.

This clonotype came up a few times. This chain connects TRBV11-1 to TRBJ2-1, with TRBD1 matching 7 bases. The V and J ends lost 6 bases and 0 bases, in that order; junction bases with no gene match: 14. Germline V gene sequence: CDR1 SGHAT, CDR2 FQDESV (reference sequence). The CDR3 consists of 18 residues. The CDR3 region is CASSDRVKGVSSYNEQFF. CDR3 nucleotide sequence: TGTGCCAGCAGTGACAGGGTAAAGGGCGTAAGCTCCTACAATGAGCAGTTCTTC.

This clonotype was seen a handful of times. The rearrangement joins TRBV20-1 to TRBJ2-7; the match to TRBD2 covers 8 bases. The ends lost 8 bases at V and 6 bases at J; junction bases unmatched: 15. In germline, CDR1 is DFQATT, CDR2 SNEGSKA (reference sequence). This CDR3 spans 14 amino acids. CDR3 bases: TGCAGTCCTATCACTAGCGGTCCCTGGGTCGAGCAGTACTTC. Its translation: CSPITSGPWVEQYF.

This clonotype was counted between two and nine times. The genes are TRBV29-1 and TRBJ2-7, with D unresolved. V was clipped by 4 bases and J by 0 bases, with 7 bases between them. The CDR3 extends over 12 amino acids. Germline V CDR1 and CDR2: SQVTM, ANQGSEA. CDR3 in DNA: TGCAGCGTTGTGGCGATCTCCTACGAGCAGTACTTC. Translated: CSVVAISYEQYF.

This clonotype was detected a few times. The chain is built from TRBV10-3 and TRBJ2-3; 9 nucleotides align to TRBD1. The CDR3 length is 17 residues. The J segment lost 2 bases and the V segment lost 4 bases, leaving 10 bases of the junction unmatched. Germline-derived CDR1 and CDR2 are ENHRY and SYGVKD. The CDR3 loop is CAISVLRDREDTDTQYF. The DNA for the CDR3 is TGTGCCATCAGTGTTCTCCGGGACAGGGAAGACACAGATACGCAGTATTTT.

This clonotype has at least ten counts. In nucleotides, the CDR3 is TGTGCCAGCAGCTTTGAGGACAGGGGGCTTAACTATGAGCAGTTCTTC. Protein sequence: CASSFEDRGLNYEQFF. The rearrangement uses TRBV7-8 and TRBJ2-1, with 11 positions matching TRBD1. The CDR3 is made up of 16 amino acids. J gave up 8 bases and V 3 bases, and 9 bases lay outside the gene matches. From germline, CDR1 is SGHVS and CDR2 FQNEAQ.

This clonotype was counted between two and nine times. This CDR3 reads CASSEQGDQPQHF. Here the CDR3 DNA reads TGTGCCAGCAGCGAGCAGGGGGACCAGCCCCAGCATTTT. This chain links TRBV12-3 or TRBV12-4 with TRBJ1-5; 7 nucleotides agree with TRBD1. V was pared by 6 bases and J by 7 bases, with 6 bases of the junction left unmatched. This CDR3 is built from 13 residues.

This chain connects TRBV2 to TRBJ2-3; TRBD2 matches at 8 bases. Germline trimming cut 6 bases from V and 2 bases from J; bases unmatched to any gene: 10. Per the germline V gene, CDR1 is SNHLY and CDR2 is FYNNEI. This CDR3 region has 16 residues. In DNA form, the CDR3 reads TGTGCCAGCAGGCCCATTAGCGGGGATCACACAGATACGCAGTATTTT. Encoded protein: CASRPISGDHTDTQYF.

In the case of this clonotype: The junction differs from germline at one of its ends, possibly a read error. This sequence joins TRBV9 and TRBJ2-2, with D tentatively TRBD1 or TRBD2 (5 bases each). The length of the CDR3 is 17 residues. Germline V gene sequence: CDR1 SGDLS, CDR2 YYNGEE. CDR3 bases: TGTGCCAGCAGCGACGAAGGGGACCTCCCTTCCACCGGGGAGCTGTTATTT. Translating gives CASSDEGDLPSTGELLF.

This chain links TRBV12-3 or TRBV12-4 with TRBJ2-1; D call uncertain. This CDR3 contains 14 residues. With 6 bases removed from V and 4 bases from J, the gap between germline ends came to 13 bases. CDR3 in DNA: TGTGCCAGCAGCCCTGACATGAGTTACAATGAGCAGTTCTTC. Protein sequence: CASSPDMSYNEQFF.

The J gene is TRBJ2-1, the V gene TRBV7-3; D not resolved. The CDR3 has 13 residues. CDR1 and CDR2 (germline): SGHTA, FQGTGA. V was cut by 3 bases and J by 9 bases, with 12 bases left in between. DNA of the CDR3: TGTGCCAGCAGCTTGGGATTAGCCACTGAGCAGTTCTTC. It codes for CASSLGLATEQFF. The variable domain in full, with the rest retrieved from reference TRBV7-3 and TRBJ2-1, is GAGVSQTPSNKVTEKGKYVELRCDPISGHTALYWYRQSLGQGPEFLIYFQGTGAADDSGLPNDRFFAVRPEGSVSTLKIQRTERGDSAVYLCASSLGLATEQFFGPGTRLTVL.

This chain connects TRBV29-1 to TRBJ1-2; D remains unclear. V dropped 3 bases and J dropped 6 bases, with 5 bases sitting between them. Germline lookup yields CDR1 SQVTM and CDR2 ANQGSEA. The CDR3 runs to 10 residues. The CDR3 loop reads CSVDGNGYTF. CDR3 DNA: TGCAGCGTTGACGGGAATGGCTACACCTTC.

This clonotype showed up just once. The chain employs TRBV9 and TRBJ2-1; no firm D call. The germline CDR1 and CDR2 sequences are SGDLS and YYNGEE. Trimming took off 3 bases at V and 3 bases at J, with 4 bases between the two ends. The CDR3 contains 12 residues. The CDR3 nucleotides are TGTGCCAGCAGCGGATTCTACAATGAGCAGTTCTTC. Residues: CASSGFYNEQFF.

The chain has TRBV18 and TRBJ2-5, with 10 nucleotides matching TRBD2. The CDR3 contains 17 residues. Germline CDR1 and CDR2: KGHSH and LQKENI. The trim removed 1 base at V and 4 bases at J, leaving 9 bases unmatched. CDR3 coding DNA: TGTGCCAGCTCACCACTAGCGGGAGGCCGTCAAGGAGAGACCCAGTACTTC. Translating it yields CASSPLAGGRQGETQYF. The full variable domain, with the rest looked up from reference TRBV18 and TRBJ2-5, is NAGVMQNPRHLVRRRGQEARLRCSPMKGHSHVYWYRQLPEEGLKFMVYLQKENIIDESGMPKERFSAEFPKEGPSILRIQQVVRGDSAAYFCASSPLAGGRQGETQYFGPGTRLLVL.

This sequence joins TRBV5-6 and TRBJ2-2, with 7 bases lining up with TRBD2. Germline CDR1 and CDR2: SGHDT and YYEEEE. This CDR3 spans 15 amino acids. Trimming removed 2 bases from V and 5 bases from J; junction bases left unmatched: 6. CDR3 amino acids: CASSFFLAETGELFF. CDR3 in DNA: TGTGCCAGCAGCTTTTTCCTAGCGGAGACCGGGGAGCTGTTTTTT.

There are a few counts of this clonotype. The gene calls are TRBV20-1 and TRBJ2-7, with a possible D match to TRBD1 (6 bases). Per germline, CDR1 DFQATT and CDR2 SNEGSKA (reference sequence). CDR3 length: 13 residues. Trimming stripped 2 bases from V and 2 bases from J, with 10 bases between. CDR3 DNA sequence: TGCAGTGCTAGATCTCGACAGGCCTACGAGCAGTACTTC. Translation: CSARSRQAYEQYF.

The sample holds a few counts of this clonotype. V gene TRBV5-1 combines with J gene TRBJ2-2, with 15 nucleotides matching TRBD2. Germline V gene sequence: CDR1 SGHRS, CDR2 YFSETQ. With 2 bases clipped from V and 0 bases from J, the junction kept 5 bases outside the gene matches. The CDR3 is made up of 19 amino acids. CDR3 DNA: TGCGCCAGCAGCTTTGAGGGACTAGCGGGAGGTTCGAACACCGGGGAGCTGTTTTTT. It specifies CASSFEGLAGGSNTGELFF.

The chain joins TRBV3-1 to TRBJ2-7, with no clear D. CDR1 and CDR2 (germline): LGHDT, YNNKEL (reference sequence). Trimming took off 0 bases at V and 2 bases at J, with 8 bases between the two ends. The CDR3 is made up of 14 amino acids. In DNA, the CDR3 is TGTGCCAGCAGCCAAGAAGCCTATACCTACGAGCAGTACTTC. Translation gives CASSQEAYTYEQYF.

This clonotype was seen only a few times. V and J are TRBV12-3 or TRBV12-4 and TRBJ1-5, with unresolved D. The length of the CDR3 is 13 residues. The V end lost 0 bases, the J end lost 7 bases, and 7 bases lay between the germline ends. The CDR3 here is CASSLALSQPQHF. The CDR3 DNA follows: TGTGCCAGCAGTTTAGCGCTAAGCCAGCCCCAGCATTTT.

This clonotype was recorded many times. The chain carries TRBV29-1 and TRBJ2-6; tentative D call: TRBD1 (6 bases). Trimming shortened V by 7 bases and J by 0 bases, and 10 bases separated the two germline ends. Germline assignment: CDR1 SQVTM and CDR2 ANQGSEA. This CDR3 is built from 14 residues. The CDR3 coding sequence is TGCAGCGCACAGGGAGTCTCTGGGGCCAACGTCCTGACTTTC. Protein sequence: CSAQGVSGANVLTF.

The V gene is TRBV20-1, the J gene TRBJ2-5; D perhaps matches TRBD1 (6 bases). This CDR3 has 14 residues. V was shortened by 6 bases and J by 4 bases, with 18 bases between the two germline ends. In germline, CDR1 is DFQATT, CDR2 SNEGSKA (reference sequence). The CDR3 coding sequence is TGCAGTGCGCGGTGGAATCAGGGGCGAGAGACCCAGTACTTC. It codes for CSARWNQGRETQYF.

This clonotype was detected many times. The chain carries TRBV28 and TRBJ2-7, with D tentatively TRBD2 (6 bases). V was cut by 7 bases and J by 4 bases, with 11 bases left in between. The germline V gene has CDR1 MDHEN and CDR2 SYDVKM. The CDR3 has 12 residues. CDR3 in DNA: TGTGCCAGCACCCCCGGGGGTTACGAGCAGTACTTC. Encoded protein: CASTPGGYEQYF.

This clonotype was observed a handful of times. In nucleotides, the CDR3 is TGTGCCAGCAGCTTGATAGCGGGAGGGGACACCGGGGAGCTGTTTTTT. Its translation is CASSLIAGGDTGELFF. The chain carries TRBV7-8 and TRBJ2-2; 11 nucleotides match TRBD2. The CDR3 is made up of 16 amino acids. V was pared by 3 bases and J by 3 bases, with 3 bases of the junction left unmatched. Germline V gene sequence: CDR1 SGHVS, CDR2 FQNEAQ.

The chain recombines TRBV3-1 with TRBJ2-7, with 7 positions matching TRBD1. Trimming cost V 0 bases and J 5 bases; bases outside gene matches: 7. Germline-derived CDR1 and CDR2 are LGHDT and YNNKEL (reference sequence). The CDR3 covers 15 residues. CDR3 sequence: CASSQEGGFYDEQYF. The DNA of the CDR3 is TGTGCCAGCAGCCAAGAAGGGGGCTTCTACGACGAGCAGTACTTC.

This clonotype has only one observation. The gene calls are TRBV12-3 or TRBV12-4 and TRBJ1-5, with 10 bases identical to TRBD1. The CDR3 length is 17 residues. Trimming removed 3 bases from V and 1 base from J; junction bases left unmatched: 6. CDR3 sequence: CASSLGGQGTSNQPQHF. The CDR3 DNA is TGTGCCAGCAGTTTGGGGGGACAGGGGACAAGCAATCAGCCCCAGCATTTT.

The gene calls are TRBV7-2 and TRBJ2-7; D unresolved. The V and J ends lost 0 bases and 0 bases respectively, with 12 bases between them. Germline CDR1 SGHTA, CDR2 FQGNSA. This CDR3 is 16 amino acids long. DNA of the CDR3: TGTGCCAGCAGCTTAGCTGGCGAACCTTACTCCTACGAGCAGTACTTC. This translates into CASSLAGEPYSYEQYF.

This clonotype was counted ten times or more. V and J are TRBV12-3 or TRBV12-4 and TRBJ2-5, with 8 bases matching TRBD1. The CDR3 loop spans 15 amino acids. Trimming removed 6 bases from V and 2 bases from J; junction bases left unmatched: 8. CDR3 amino acids: CASSPGQEIQETQYF. For the CDR3, the DNA is TGTGCCAGCAGCCCGGGACAGGAGATTCAAGAGACCCAGTACTTC.

The rearrangement uses TRBV9 and TRBJ1-2; TRBD1 agrees at 7 bases. V lost 3 bases, J lost 2 bases, and 10 bases stayed unmatched. CDR3 length: 16 amino acids. CDR1 and CDR2 from the germline V gene are SGDLS and YYNGEE. The CDR3 spells CASSAGGQPKNYGYTF. The CDR3 DNA sequence: TGTGCCAGCAGCGCCGGGGGACAGCCCAAGAACTATGGCTACACCTTC.

This clonotype was detected a few times. This chain uses TRBV27 with TRBJ2-3, with a possible D match to TRBD2 (6 bases). Germline V gives CDR1 MNHEY, CDR2 SMNVEV (reference sequence). This CDR3 has 14 amino acids. The V gene lost 6 bases and the J gene lost 4 bases, with 14 bases spanning the gap. CDR3 amino acids: CASRLGSGPDTQYF. In DNA form, the CDR3 reads TGTGCCAGCAGGCTGGGTAGCGGACCAGATACGCAGTATTTT.